This T cell receptor beta chain was sequenced in a study of blood T cell repertoires in COVID-19. Overall study: Sites in the United States, Italy and Spain provided acute and convalescent COVID-19 samples. Sample material is recorded as cDNA or gDNA derived from T cells, B-cell-depleted T cells, or PBMCs.

V was trimmed by 7 bases and J by 3 bases, leaving 24 bases between them. The CDR3 loop spans 17 amino acids. Germline CDR1 is LGHDT and CDR2 is YNNKEL (reference sequence). Authors' analysis steps: The assay estimated nucleated cells by amplifying reference gene primers. Measured with immunoSEQ multiplex PCR; TCRdb has only the in-frame clones, and not every one. V, J and clone size are those of that table, while D and trimming were read from the DNA. The sample has 130,000 or so clones, approximately 83% seen once. This sequence originates from a woman in her fifties or sixties who had recovered from COVID-19. The chain employs TRBV3-1 (or the pseudogene TRBV3-2) and TRBJ1-2; perhaps TRBD1 as D (5 bases). Material: peripheral blood. CDR3 protein: CASNFGQDIFEDYGYTF. Here the CDR3 DNA reads TGTGCCAGCAATTTCGGGCAGGACATCTTCGAAGACTATGGCTACACCTTC.